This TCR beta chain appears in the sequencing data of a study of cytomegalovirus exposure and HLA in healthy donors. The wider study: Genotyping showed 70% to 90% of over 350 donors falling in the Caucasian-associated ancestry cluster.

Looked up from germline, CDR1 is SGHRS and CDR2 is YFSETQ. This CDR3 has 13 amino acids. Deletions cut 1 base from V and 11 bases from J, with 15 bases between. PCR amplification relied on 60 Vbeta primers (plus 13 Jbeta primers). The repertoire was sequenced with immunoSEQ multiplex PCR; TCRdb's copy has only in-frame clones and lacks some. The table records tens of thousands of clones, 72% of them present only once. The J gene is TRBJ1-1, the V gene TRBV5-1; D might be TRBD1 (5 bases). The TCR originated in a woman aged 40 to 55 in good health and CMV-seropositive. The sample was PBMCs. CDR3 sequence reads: CASSLLWGVKAFF. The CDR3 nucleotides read TGCGCCAGCAGCTTGCTGTGGGGCGTAAAGGCTTTCTTT.